The 25 T cell receptor beta chains given below trace back to one sample, sequenced in a study of Ad26.COV2.S vaccination and SARS-CoV-2 variants. As to treatment: roughly 20 received Ad26.COV2.S at low or high dose, single or two shots; about 5 received placebo; per-sample allocation not given. Collection of the samples took place on day 63 after the first injection of vaccine or placebo. TCRdb's copy holds only in-frame clones and misses some; the assay was immunoSEQ multiplex PCR. The sample records more than 250,000 clones, around 87% being singletons. Sequenced material: peripheral blood, taken in a trial of Ad26.COV2.S vaccine versus placebo. These receptors originate from a person between 18 and 65 years old who received the Ad26.COV2.S COVID-19 vaccine or a placebo.

J is TRBJ1-2 and V is TRBV2; TRBD1 matches at 8 bases. CDR1 and CDR2 (germline): SNHLY, FYNNEI. CDR3 length: 15 amino acids. The ends lost 7 bases at V and 7 bases at J; junction bases unmatched: 14. The CDR3, as DNA: TGTGCCAGCACCGAACATCGGACAGGGCGGGGTGGCTACACCTTC. It encodes CASTEHRTGRGGYTF.

This rearrangement joins TRBV27 to TRBJ2-3; 14 bases match TRBD2. V gave up 4 bases and J gave up 2 bases; unmatched junction bases: 8. CDR3 length: 18 amino acids. From germline, CDR1 is MNHEY and CDR2 SMNVEV (reference sequence). The DNA for the CDR3 is TGTGCCAGCAGTTCGAGGACTAGCGGGAGGAAGGACACAGATACGCAGTATTTT. It translates to CASSSRTSGRKDTDTQYF.

As for this clone: This CDR3 is also generated by other DNA sequences in the sample. The chain links TRBV12-3 or TRBV12-4 to TRBJ1-1; D gene uncertain. V was clipped by 6 bases and J by 0 bases, with 8 bases between them. The CDR3 has 13 amino acids. The CDR3 sequence is CASSLLVNTEAFF. For the CDR3, the DNA is TGTGCCAGCAGCCTCCTAGTGAACACTGAAGCTTTCTTT.

The chain is built from TRBV5-6 and TRBJ2-3; D not resolved. The germline V gene has CDR1 SGHDT and CDR2 YYEEEE. Trimming cost V 10 bases and J 0 bases, with 12 bases left between them. This CDR3 contains 13 residues. The CDR3 nucleotides read TGTGCCGCCCGGGCATCTAGCACAGATACGCAGTATTTT. It codes for CAARASSTDTQYF.

The rearrangement uses TRBV6-5 and TRBJ2-5; 9 bases agree with TRBD2. Per germline, CDR1 MNHEY and CDR2 SVGAGI. The trim removed 2 bases at V and 2 bases at J, leaving 3 bases unmatched. CDR3 length equals 15 residues. Here the CDR3 reads CASSYVGLAQETQYF. The CDR3 bases are TGTGCCAGCAGTTACGTGGGACTAGCACAAGAGACCCAGTACTTC.

CDR3 bases: TGTGCCAGCTCACCGTCCCGGGGCTTGGGGGCAGGAACTAATGAAAAACTGTTTTTT. It is translated as CASSPSRGLGAGTNEKLFF. This chain joins TRBV18 and TRBJ1-4; TRBD1 might be the D (6 bases). From germline, CDR1 is KGHSH and CDR2 LQKENI. The germline V and J ends were trimmed by 3 bases and 1 base, with 21 bases remaining between them. The CDR3 loop spans 19 amino acids.

DNA for the CDR3: TGTGCCAGCAGCTTTACAGGGATATCCTACGAGCAGTACTTC. Translation gives CASSFTGISYEQYF. The chain employs TRBV5-8 and TRBJ2-7; possible D gene TRBD1, 6 bases. CDR3 length: 14 amino acids. Trimming removed 2 bases from V and 1 base from J, with 10 bases in between. The germline V gene has CDR1 SGHTS and CDR2 YDEGEE.

This chain uses TRBV4-2 with TRBJ1-1; possible D gene TRBD1, 6 bases. This CDR3 has 15 amino acids. The V gene's germline CDR1 is LGHNA and CDR2 YNFKEQ. Trimming cost V 1 base and J 7 bases, with 16 bases left between them. This chain's CDR3 is CASSQALQGGDEAFF. As DNA, the CDR3 is TGTGCCAGCAGCCAAGCCCTACAGGGTGGCGATGAAGCTTTCTTT.

This chain uses TRBV13 with TRBJ2-5; D not resolved. Deletions cut 2 bases from V and 0 bases from J, with 10 bases between. This CDR3 region has 15 residues. The germline gives CDR1 PRHDT, CDR2 FYEKMQ (reference sequence). DNA for the CDR3: TGTGCCAGCAGCTTAAGACACCTAAACCAAGAGACCCAGTACTTC. As protein: CASSLRHLNQETQYF. The entire variable domain, with the rest obtained from reference TRBV13 and TRBJ2-5, is as follows: AAGVIQSPRHLIKEKRETATLKCYPIPRHDTVYWYQQGPGQDPQFLISFYEKMQSDKGSIPDRFSAQQFSDYHSELNMSSLELGDSALYFCASSLRHLNQETQYFGPGTRLLVL.

In this sample, this clone turned up once. The chain couples TRBV4-1 to TRBJ1-4; TRBD1 matches 11 bases. Per the germline V gene, CDR1 is MGHRA and CDR2 is YSYEKL. Germline trimming cut 4 bases from V and 3 bases from J; bases unmatched to any gene: 1. CDR3 length: 15 amino acids. CDR3 residues: CASSRTGGPNEKLFF. The CDR3 DNA reads as TGCGCCAGCAGCCGGACAGGGGGCCCTAATGAAAAACTGTTTTTT.

This clone was recorded a few times. This chain uses TRBV6-5 with TRBJ1-2, with D possibly TRBD1 on 5 matching bases. V shed 0 bases and J shed 6 bases, with 11 bases lying between them. The CDR3 consists of 14 residues. Germline CDR1 and CDR2: MNHEY and SVGAGI. This CDR3 is CASSYSGPRHGYTF. The CDR3 DNA follows: TGTGCCAGCAGTTACTCGGGACCGCGCCATGGCTACACCTTC.

This chain joins TRBV9 and TRBJ2-1, with TRBD2 matching over 10 bases. Germline lookup yields CDR1 SGDLS and CDR2 YYNGEE. Unmatched junction bases numbered 3, after V lost 1 base and J lost 5 bases. This CDR3 is built from 15 residues. The CDR3 spells CASSVSLAGDNEQFF. The CDR3 DNA is TGTGCCAGCAGCGTATCCCTAGCGGGAGACAATGAGCAGTTCTTC.

The rearrangement links TRBV30 to TRBJ2-1, with D maybe TRBD1 (5 bases). CDR3 size: 13 residues. Germline V gene data show CDR1 as GTSNPN and CDR2 as SVGIG (reference sequence). The germline V and J ends were trimmed by 2 bases and 9 bases, with 14 bases remaining between them. This CDR3 reads CAWSSTAGGEQFF. Here the CDR3 DNA reads TGTGCCTGGAGTTCGACAGCCGGCGGTGAGCAGTTCTTC.

To note about this clone: At the DNA level, this CDR3 is encoded by other sequences in the same sample as well. The chain is built from TRBV4-2 and TRBJ2-7, with 8 bases matching TRBD2. The trim removed 0 bases at V and 1 base at J, leaving 5 bases unmatched. CDR1 is LGHNA, CDR2 YNFKEQ, per germline. The CDR3 is made up of 16 amino acids. CDR3 nucleotides: TGTGCCAGCAGCCAAGAGTTTCCGGGAGGGTCCTACGAGCAGTACTTC. This translates into CASSQEFPGGSYEQYF.

J is TRBJ2-3 and V is TRBV7-9; the match to TRBD2 covers 8 bases. V lost 4 bases to trimming and J lost 3 bases; unmatched junction nucleotides: 6. The CDR3 length is 15 residues. Germline V gene lookup returns CDR1 SEHNR and CDR2 FQNEAQ (reference sequence). The CDR3 region has the DNA TGTGCCAGCAGCTCCGGAAGCGGGGGAACAGATACGCAGTATTTT. Its protein product is CASSSGSGGTDTQYF.

J is TRBJ2-3 and V is TRBV5-1; 11 bases fit TRBD2. This CDR3 comprises 18 residues. The V segment lost 3 bases and the J segment 0 bases; nucleotides outside the gene matches: 9. Germline loops: CDR1 SGHRS, CDR2 YFSETQ. In nucleotides, the CDR3 is TGCGCCAGCAGCTCGACGATGACTAGCGGGGCTAGCACAGATACGCAGTATTTT. It encodes CASSSTMTSGASTDTQYF.

The chain couples TRBV6-2 or TRBV6-3 to TRBJ2-1; the D gene could be TRBD1 or TRBD2 (6 bases each). CDR1 is MNHEY and CDR2 is SVGEGT in the germline V gene. The CDR3 is 15 residues long. The ends were cut back, 3 bases at V and 8 bases at J, with 17 bases in the middle. CDR3 coding DNA: TGTGCCAGCAGTTATTATCGGGGGCGGGGCCATGAGCAGTTCTTC. Translating gives CASSYYRGRGHEQFF.

The V and J genes are TRBV27 and TRBJ2-7, with TRBD2 matching 14 bases. Per the germline V gene, CDR1 is MNHEY and CDR2 is SMNVEV (reference sequence). The V and J ends lost 6 bases and 2 bases, in that order; junction bases with no gene match: 3. This CDR3 contains 15 residues. The CDR3 region is CASRATSGGAYEQYF. CDR3 in DNA: TGTGCCAGCAGGGCGACTAGCGGGGGGGCCTACGAGCAGTACTTC.

The genes are TRBV5-1 and TRBJ2-7, with TRBD2 identical over 9 bases. The CDR3 length is 16 residues. After removal of 4 bases from V and 2 bases from J, the junction contained 10 bases not matched to a gene. Looked up from germline, CDR1 is SGHRS and CDR2 is YFSETQ. The CDR3 nucleotides are TGCGCCAGCAGCCCCGACCATTTAGCGGGGGCCTACGAGCAGTACTTC. It specifies CASSPDHLAGAYEQYF. The variable domain in full, completed from reference TRBV5-1 and TRBJ2-7, reads KAGVTQTPRYLIKTRGQQVTLSCSPISGHRSVSWYQQTPGQGLQFLFEYFSETQRNKGNFPGRFSGRQFSNSRSEMNVSTLELGDSALYLCASSPDHLAGAYEQYFGPGTRLTVT.

This clone came up a few times. A junction end diverges from the germline sequence, so it may reflect a read error. The chain has TRBV7-7 and TRBJ2-5; possibly TRBD1 for D (6 bases). CDR3 size: 13 residues. The V gene's germline CDR1 is SSHAT and CDR2 FNYEAQ (reference sequence). The CDR3 nucleotides read TGTGCTAGCACCCTACAAGGGGGTGAGACCCAGTACTTC. Its translation is CASTLQGGETQYF. The whole variable domain, remainder taken from reference TRBV7-7 and TRBJ2-5, is GAGVSQSPRYKVTKRGQDVTLRCDPISSHATLYWYQQALGQGPEFLTYFNYEAQPDKSGLPSDRFSAERPEGSISTLTIQRTEQRDSAMYRCASTLQGGETQYFGPGTRLLVL.

The V gene is TRBV21-1, the J gene TRBJ1-2. TRBV21-1 is assigned pseudogene status. This CDR3 has 14 amino acids. This chain's CDR3 is CASSKRRVNYGYTF. The DNA for the CDR3 is TGTGCCAGCAGCAAGAGACGGGTTAACTATGGCTACACCTTC.

J is TRBJ2-5 and V is TRBV7-9, with D possibly being TRBD2 (6 bases). Trimming cost V 1 base and J 6 bases, with 15 bases left between them. The CDR3 spans 15 residues. In germline, CDR1 is SEHNR, CDR2 FQNEAQ (reference sequence). The CDR3 protein is CASSLVGRGAQTQYF. CDR3 nucleotide sequence: TGTGCCAGCAGCTTAGTGGGACGCGGGGCACAGACCCAGTACTTC.

In this sample, this clone turned up a few times. The chain is built from TRBV19 and TRBJ1-5; D may be TRBD1 (6 bases). CDR3 length: 14 residues. Germline values: CDR1 LNHDA, CDR2 SQIVND (reference sequence). Trimming removed 6 bases at V and 2 bases at J, with 11 bases between. The CDR3 sequence: CASRPRGGNQPQHF. In DNA, the CDR3 is TGTGCCAGTAGACCTAGGGGGGGCAATCAGCCCCAGCATTTT.

The chain joins TRBV5-1 to TRBJ1-2, with D perhaps matching TRBD1 (5 bases). V shed 4 bases and J shed 0 bases, with 22 bases lying between them. Germline assignment: CDR1 SGHRS and CDR2 YFSETQ. The CDR3 sequence is 18 residues long. In nucleotides, the CDR3 is TGCGCCAGCAGCATTAACGACAGTCCCCCCTCAGCTAACTATGGCTACACCTTC. Translating gives CASSINDSPPSANYGYTF.

V and J are TRBV7-2 and TRBJ2-5, with 13 bases matching TRBD2. This CDR3 is built from 17 residues. Germline V CDR1 and CDR2: SGHTA, FQGNSA. Trimming removed 0 bases from V and 7 bases from J; junction bases left unmatched: 8. The CDR3 DNA is TGTGCCAGCAGCTTAGCGCCCACTAGCGGGGGGGCGGGGACCCAGTACTTC. Encoded protein: CASSLAPTSGGAGTQYF. Variable domain in full (rest from reference TRBV7-2 and TRBJ2-5): GAGVSQSPSNKVTEKGKDVELRCDPISGHTALYWYRQSLGQGLEFLIYFQGNSAPDKSGLPSDRFSAERTGGSVSTLTIQRTQQEDSAVYLCASSLAPTSGGAGTQYFGPGTRLLVL.